The rows below give T cell receptor beta chains drawn from one sample of a study of cytomegalovirus exposure and HLA in healthy donors. Method: immunoSEQ multiplex PCR; TCRdb's copy keeps in-frame clones and lacks some. The profile shows 100,000 to 150,000 clones, about 96% of them singletons. Sample: PBMCs. The receptors were gathered from a man younger than 35 in good health and CMV-seronegative. The CDR3 runs from the conserved cysteine through the conserved F or W. The D gene is left open where the match is weak. The listing skips clone size in some rows; elsewhere it reads once, few, many or a size class.

clone size: NA; D gene: TRBD1; CDR3 length: 15; J gene: TRBJ2-2; V gene: TRBV6-6; CDR3 protein: CASSYRGQGAGELFF; CDR3 DNA: TGTGCCAGCAGTTACAGGGGGCAGGGGGCCGGGGAGCTGTTTTTT
clone size: NA; D gene: NA; CDR3 length: 12; J gene: TRBJ1-1; V gene: TRBV30; CDR3 protein: CAWSAGTAEAFF; CDR3 DNA: TGTGCCTGGAGTGCCGGTACAGCTGAAGCTTTCTTT
clone size: NA; D gene: TRBD1; CDR3 length: 16; J gene: TRBJ1-5; V gene: TRBV30; CDR3 protein: CAWYPTGEVDNQPQHF; CDR3 DNA: TGTGCCTGGTACCCGACAGGGGAAGTGGACAATCAGCCCCAGCATTTT
clone size: once; D gene: TRBD1; CDR3 length: 18; J gene: TRBJ2-4; V gene: TRBV2; CDR3 protein: CASSEAGTGLLAKNIQYF; CDR3 DNA: TGTGCCAGCAGTGAAGCGGGGACAGGGCTCTTAGCCAAAAACATTCAGTACTTC
clone size: NA; D gene: NA; CDR3 length: 12; J gene: TRBJ1-4; V gene: TRBV5-1; CDR3 protein: CASSIPEEKLFF; CDR3 DNA: TGCGCCAGCAGCATCCCGGAGGAAAAACTGTTTTTT
clone size: NA; D gene: TRBD2; CDR3 length: 16; J gene: TRBJ2-7; V gene: TRBV7-2; CDR3 protein: CASSLGTSGTTYEQYF; CDR3 DNA: TGTGCCAGCAGCCTAGGGACTAGCGGGACGACCTACGAGCAGTACTTC
clone size: NA; D gene: TRBD1; CDR3 length: 18; J gene: TRBJ1-1; V gene: TRBV18; CDR3 protein: CASSPFGTGSSRNTEAFF; CDR3 DNA: TGTGCCAGCTCACCGTTCGGGACAGGGTCGAGTAGGAACACTGAAGCTTTCTTT
clone size: NA; D gene: NA; CDR3 length: 14; J gene: TRBJ1-3; V gene: TRBV30; CDR3 protein: CAWSPGGQTGTIYF; CDR3 DNA: TGTGCCTGGAGCCCGGGGGGCCAAACTGGCACCATATATTTT
clone size: NA; D gene: NA; CDR3 length: 13; J gene: TRBJ1-4; V gene: TRBV2; CDR3 protein: CASSENTNEKLFF; CDR3 DNA: TGTGCCAGCAGTGAAAATACAAATGAAAAACTGTTTTTT
clone size: NA; D gene: TRBD1; CDR3 length: 16; J gene: TRBJ1-2; V gene: TRBV5-1; CDR3 protein: CASSPDRLQGVWGYTF; CDR3 DNA: TGCGCCAGCAGCCCTGACCGTCTCCAGGGGGTCTGGGGCTACACCTTC
clone size: few; D gene: TRBD1; CDR3 length: 13; J gene: TRBJ1-5; V gene: TRBV28; CDR3 protein: CAIQDRGLQPQHF; CDR3 DNA: TGTGCCATCCAGGACAGGGGGCTACAGCCCCAGCATTTT
clone size: NA; D gene: TRBD1; CDR3 length: 19; J gene: TRBJ1-3; V gene: TRBV4-3; CDR3 protein: CASSQERTGPVASGNTIYF; CDR3 DNA: TGCGCCAGCAGCCAAGAACGGACAGGGCCCGTAGCCTCTGGAAACACCATATATTTT
clone size: NA; D gene: TRBD1; CDR3 length: 16; J gene: TRBJ1-1; V gene: TRBV5-1; CDR3 protein: CASSWNPRDRGTEAFF; CDR3 DNA: TGCGCCAGCAGCTGGAACCCCCGGGACAGGGGCACTGAAGCTTTCTTT
clone size: few; D gene: TRBD1; CDR3 length: 15; J gene: TRBJ2-5; V gene: TRBV11-2; CDR3 protein: CASSTPRGQGETQYF; CDR3 DNA: TGTGCCAGCAGCACCCCTAGGGGGCAGGGAGAGACCCAGTACTTC
clone size: NA; D gene: NA; CDR3 length: 13; J gene: TRBJ2-3; V gene: TRBV30; CDR3 protein: CASLGGVTDTQYF; CDR3 DNA: TGTGCCTCCTTAGGCGGGGTCACAGATACGCAGTATTTT
clone size: once; D gene: NA; CDR3 length: 11; J gene: TRBJ1-4; V gene: TRBV7-9; CDR3 protein: CASGLGEKLFF; CDR3 DNA: TGTGCCAGCGGGCTTGGGGAAAAACTGTTTTTT
clone size: NA; D gene: NA; CDR3 length: 15; J gene: TRBJ1-3; V gene: TRBV28; CDR3 protein: CASSLFRRSGNTIYF; CDR3 DNA: TGTGCCAGCAGTTTGTTCAGGAGGTCTGGAAACACCATATATTTT
clone size: NA; D gene: NA; CDR3 length: 16; J gene: TRBJ2-3; V gene: TRBV14; CDR3 protein: CASSQVESGAADTQYF; CDR3 DNA: TGTGCCAGCAGCCAAGTAGAAAGTGGGGCAGCAGATACGCAGTATTTT
clone size: NA; D gene: TRBD1; CDR3 length: 15; J gene: TRBJ2-5; V gene: TRBV9; CDR3 protein: CASSVDRGGQETQYF; CDR3 DNA: TGTGCCAGCAGTGTTGACAGGGGGGGACAGGAGACCCAGTACTTC
clone size: NA; D gene: TRBD2; CDR3 length: 17; J gene: TRBJ2-7; V gene: TRBV18; CDR3 protein: CASSRVGTSGTNDEQYF; CDR3 DNA: TGTGCCAGCTCACGAGTAGGGACTAGCGGGACGAACGACGAGCAGTACTTC
clone size: once; D gene: TRBD2; CDR3 length: 15; J gene: TRBJ2-1; V gene: TRBV2; CDR3 protein: CASRGWGLAGNEQFF; CDR3 DNA: TGTGCCAGCAGGGGCTGGGGACTAGCGGGCAATGAGCAGTTCTTC
clone size: NA; D gene: TRBD1; CDR3 length: 16; J gene: TRBJ1-1; V gene: TRBV5-1; CDR3 protein: CASSPGQGNPWTEAFF; CDR3 DNA: TGCGCCAGCAGCCCCGGACAGGGGAATCCATGGACTGAAGCTTTCTTT
clone size: NA; D gene: TRBD2; CDR3 length: 16; J gene: TRBJ2-3; V gene: TRBV27; CDR3 protein: CASSLRTSGRTDTQYF; CDR3 DNA: TGTGCCAGCAGCCTCAGAACTAGCGGGAGAACGGATACGCAGTATTTT
clone size: NA; D gene: NA; CDR3 length: 12; J gene: TRBJ1-1; V gene: TRBV28; CDR3 protein: CASRQPGTEAFF; CDR3 DNA: TGTGCCAGCAGGCAGCCGGGCACTGAAGCTTTCTTT
clone size: NA; D gene: NA; CDR3 length: 15; J gene: TRBJ2-7; V gene: TRBV15; CDR3 protein: CATSRWGQTSDEQYF; CDR3 DNA: TGTGCCACCAGCAGATGGGGCCAAACGTCTGACGAGCAGTACTTC
clone size: once; D gene: TRBD2; CDR3 length: 15; J gene: TRBJ2-3; V gene: TRBV25-1; CDR3 protein: CASSLLAGGTDTQYF; CDR3 DNA: TGTGCCAGCAGCCTCCTAGCGGGGGGCACAGATACGCAGTATTTT
clone size: NA; D gene: NA; CDR3 length: 13; J gene: TRBJ2-5; V gene: TRBV11-2; CDR3 protein: CASSLTAGETQYF; CDR3 DNA: TGTGCCAGCAGCTTAACTGCCGGAGAGACCCAGTACTTC
clone size: once; D gene: NA; CDR3 length: 14; J gene: TRBJ2-7; V gene: TRBV7-3; CDR3 protein: CASSLVGGSYEQYF; CDR3 DNA: TGTGCCAGCAGCTTAGTGGGGGGCTCCTACGAGCAGTACTTC
clone size: NA; D gene: NA; CDR3 length: 15; J gene: TRBJ1-1; V gene: TRBV5-1; CDR3 protein: CASSLNPDTNTEAFF; CDR3 DNA: TGCGCCAGCAGCTTGAATCCAGATACGAACACTGAAGCTTTCTTT
clone size: NA; D gene: NA; CDR3 length: 12; J gene: TRBJ2-7; V gene: TRBV18; CDR3 protein: CASSPSAYEQYF; CDR3 DNA: TGTGCCAGCTCACCCAGTGCTTACGAGCAGTACTTC
clone size: once; D gene: NA; CDR3 length: 14; J gene: TRBJ2-3; V gene: TRBV6-5; CDR3 protein: CASSYGAGLDTQYF; CDR3 DNA: TGTGCCAGCAGTTACGGGGCAGGGTTAGATACGCAGTATTTT
clone size: NA; D gene: TRBD2; CDR3 length: 16; J gene: TRBJ2-1; V gene: TRBV5-1; CDR3 protein: CASSPRASGSYNEQFF; CDR3 DNA: TGCGCCAGCAGCCCTAGAGCTAGCGGGTCATACAATGAGCAGTTCTTC
clone size: NA; D gene: NA; CDR3 length: 14; J gene: TRBJ2-3; V gene: TRBV4-3; CDR3 protein: CASSQQTSTDTQYF; CDR3 DNA: TGCGCCAGCAGCCAGCAAACTAGCACAGATACGCAGTATTTT
clone size: NA; D gene: NA; CDR3 length: 13; J gene: TRBJ1-1; V gene: TRBV28; CDR3 protein: CASRMTENTEAFF; CDR3 DNA: TGTGCCAGCAGAATGACAGAGAACACTGAAGCTTTCTTT
clone size: NA; D gene: NA; CDR3 length: 12; J gene: TRBJ2-3; V gene: TRBV27; CDR3 protein: CASRESTDTQYF; CDR3 DNA: TGTGCCAGCCGGGAGAGCACAGATACGCAGTATTTT
clone size: NA; D gene: TRBD2; CDR3 length: 15; J gene: TRBJ2-7; V gene: TRBV9; CDR3 protein: CASSVLAGGWYEQYF; CDR3 DNA: TGTGCCAGCAGCGTGCTAGCGGGAGGGTGGTACGAGCAGTACTTC
clone size: few; D gene: NA; CDR3 length: 14; J gene: TRBJ1-5; V gene: TRBV5-8; CDR3 protein: CASSLLQGNQPQHF; CDR3 DNA: TGTGCCAGCAGCTTGTTGCAGGGGAATCAGCCCCAGCATTTT
clone size: NA; D gene: TRBD1; CDR3 length: 13; J gene: TRBJ1-5; V gene: TRBV29-1; CDR3 protein: CSVGQGIGQPQHF; CDR3 DNA: TGCAGCGTTGGACAGGGCATAGGACAGCCCCAGCATTTT
clone size: NA; D gene: NA; CDR3 length: 16; J gene: TRBJ2-7; V gene: TRBV6-5; CDR3 protein: CASSYSIGTAPYEQYF; CDR3 DNA: TGTGCCAGCAGTTACTCGATCGGTACCGCTCCCTACGAGCAGTACTTC
clone size: NA; D gene: TRBD2; CDR3 length: 17; J gene: TRBJ2-1; V gene: TRBV29-1; CDR3 protein: CSVVGTSVESSYNEQFF; CDR3 DNA: TGCAGCGTCGTAGGGACTAGCGTTGAAAGCTCCTACAATGAGCAGTTCTTC
clone size: NA; D gene: NA; CDR3 length: 14; J gene: TRBJ2-2; V gene: TRBV6-5; CDR3 protein: CASSYSRAIGELFF; CDR3 DNA: TGTGCCAGCAGTTACTCGAGGGCTATTGGGGAGCTGTTTTTT
clone size: NA; D gene: TRBD1; CDR3 length: 13; J gene: TRBJ1-2; V gene: TRBV28; CDR3 protein: CASRTQGAKGYTF; CDR3 DNA: TGTGCCAGCAGGACTCAGGGGGCGAAGGGCTACACCTTC